This T cell receptor (beta chain) originates from a study of blood T cell repertoires in COVID-19. Membership in each cohort depended on participant-reported clinical history. Two negative PCRs, clearance, or symptom resolution had been documented for recovered Cohort 3 donors. CDR3 size: 14 residues. CDR1 is SGHRS and CDR2 is YFSETQ in the germline V gene. V was shortened by 2 bases and J by 0 bases, with 8 bases between the two germline ends. Only in-frame clones appear in the TCRdb table, and some are missing; sequencing was by immunoSEQ multiplex PCR. The sample shows about 500,000 clones, roughly 90% of them seen only once. This clone has more than one count but fewer than ten. This same CDR3 is encoded by further DNA sequences in the sample.

This clonotype originated in a woman younger than 35 who had recovered from COVID-19. The chain carries TRBV5-1 and TRBJ1-1, with D uncertain. Source material: PBMCs or T cells enriched from blood (not recorded which). The CDR3 is CASSLASMNTEAFF. CDR3 DNA: TGCGCCAGCAGCTTAGCGAGTATGAACACTGAAGCTTTCTTT.